A selection of T cell receptor beta chains follows, all from one sample in a study of cytomegalovirus exposure and HLA in healthy donors. TCRdb keeps only in-frame clones here, not all; method: immunoSEQ multiplex PCR. The sample shows 100,000 to 150,000 clones, 83% of them seen only once. Input material: PBMCs. These receptors were obtained from a woman aged 40 to 50 in good health and CMV-seropositive. Both conserved end residues are part of each CDR3. The D gene is left open where the match is weak. Some rows have no size entry. The others give once, few or many, or a class for an expanded clone.

V	D	size	J	DNA	CDR3
TRBV9	TRBD2	.	TRBJ2-7	TGTGCCAGCAGCGGAGCGGGACGGCCCCGCGAGCAGTACTTC	CASSGAGRPREQYF
TRBV7-3	.	.	TRBJ2-2	TGTGCCAGCCTAGGGGCGAACACCGGGGAGCTGTTTTTT	CASLGANTGELFF
TRBV4-1	.	.	TRBJ2-7	TGCGCCAGCAGCCTAAACTACCCGTCAACCTACGAGCAGTACTTC	CASSLNYPSTYEQYF
TRBV5-1	.	.	TRBJ2-5	TGCGCCAGCAGCCCTCCGACAGCGTACCAAGAGACCCAGTACTTC	CASSPPTAYQETQYF
TRBV18	.	.	TRBJ2-1	TGTGCCAGCTCACTCCCCCGGTTCAATGAGCAGTTCTTC	CASSLPRFNEQFF
TRBV19	TRBD1	.	TRBJ2-2	TGTGCCAGTAGTACACATCCGGGACAGGGGGGCACCGGGGAGCTGTTTTTT	CASSTHPGQGGTGELFF
TRBV27	TRBD2	.	TRBJ2-1	TGTGCCAGCAGCTATGTTGGGGGGGGACGAGCCTACAATGAGCAGTTCTTC	CASSYVGGGRAYNEQFF
TRBV6-1	.	.	TRBJ2-3	TGTGCCAGCAGTGAAAGTAGGGGACTCTTCGATACGCAGTATTTT	CASSESRGLFDTQYF
TRBV2	.	.	TRBJ1-1	TGTGCCAGCAGTGCGGGGGGAGCAGGGAGCACTGAAGCTTTCTTT	CASSAGGAGSTEAFF
TRBV9	TRBD1	.	TRBJ2-2	TGTGCCAGCAGCGTCTGGACAGGGGGCACCGGGGAGCTGTTTTTT	CASSVWTGGTGELFF
TRBV29-1	TRBD1	.	TRBJ2-5	TGCAGCGTTGATAAGGTGGCACAGGGGGGTGTCGAGACCCAGTACTTC	CSVDKVAQGGVETQYF
TRBV11-2	TRBD2	.	TRBJ2-2	TGTGCCAGCAGCTTTAGGCTAGCGGGTAACACCGGGGAGCTGTTTTTT	CASSFRLAGNTGELFF
TRBV6-5	TRBD1	.	TRBJ2-7	TGTGCCAGCAGTTACTCCCAGGGGGCAAGCTACGAGCAGTACTTC	CASSYSQGASYEQYF
TRBV11-2	.	.	TRBJ1-5	TGTGCCAGCAGCTTCGGGAATAGCAATCAGCCCCAGCATTTT	CASSFGNSNQPQHF
TRBV18	.	.	TRBJ1-2	TGTGCCAGCTCACCACCGGGCAGGGAGGAATATGGCTACACCTTC	CASSPPGREEYGYTF
TRBV18	.	.	TRBJ2-3	TGTGCCAGCTCCCCTCGGACAGTCGAATCGCAGTATTTT	CASSPRTVESQYF
TRBV19	.	.	TRBJ1-1	TGTGCCAGTAATAGGGGGACAGAAGCTTTCTTT	CASNRGTEAFF
TRBV9	TRBD2	.	TRBJ2-1	TGTGCCAGCAGCGTAAAAGGGACTACTTACAATGAGCAGTTCTTC	CASSVKGTTYNEQFF
TRBV7-9	.	.	TRBJ1-4	TGTGCCAGCAGCCCCATGGGGGGGAATGAAAAACTGTTTTTT	CASSPMGGNEKLFF
TRBV28	.	.	TRBJ2-5	TGTGCCAGCAGTCGGGACAACACACAAGAGACCCAGTACTTC	CASSRDNTQETQYF
TRBV10-2	TRBD1	.	TRBJ1-5	TGCGCCACCAGGACAGGAGTCTTCAATCAGCCCCAGCATTTT	CATRTGVFNQPQHF
TRBV9	.	once	TRBJ1-1	TGTGCCAGCATGGCCCGGGAGGAGACTGAAGCTTTCTTT	CASMAREETEAFF